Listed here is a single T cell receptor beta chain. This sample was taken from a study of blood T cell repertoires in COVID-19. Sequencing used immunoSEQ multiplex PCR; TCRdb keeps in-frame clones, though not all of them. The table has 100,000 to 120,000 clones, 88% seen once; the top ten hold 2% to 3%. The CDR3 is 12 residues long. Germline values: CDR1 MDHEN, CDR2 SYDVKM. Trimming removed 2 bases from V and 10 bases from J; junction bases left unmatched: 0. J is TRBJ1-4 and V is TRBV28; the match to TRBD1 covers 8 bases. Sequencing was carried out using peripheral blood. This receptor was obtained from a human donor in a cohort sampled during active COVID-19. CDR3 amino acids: CASSLQGAKLFF. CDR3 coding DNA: TGTGCCAGCAGTTTACAGGGGGCAAAACTGTTTTTT. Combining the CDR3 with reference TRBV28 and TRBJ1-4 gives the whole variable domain DVKVTQSSRYLVKRTGEKVFLECVQDMDHENMFWYRQDPGLGLRLIYFSYDVKMKEKGDIPEGYSVSREKKERFSLILESASTNQTSMYLCASSLQGAKLFFGSGTQLSVL.